The entry below gives a single T cell receptor (beta chain) sequence along with its context. The data were obtained in a study of blood T cell repertoires in COVID-19. Study details: PBMCs, B-cell-depleted T cells, or T cells were the source of the cDNA or gDNA that made up the material.

V was clipped by 2 bases and J by 0 bases, with 9 bases between them. The CDR3 is 15 residues long. The germline V gene encodes CDR1 KGHDR and CDR2 SFDVKD. Per the authors' pipeline: Reference gene primer amplification gave nucleated cell count estimates. Profiled with immunoSEQ multiplex PCR; TCRdb holds only in-frame clones, not every one. The DNA gave D and trimming, while V, J and clone size come from that table. In the table there are approximately 190,000 clones, approximately 90% of which are singletons. The V gene is TRBV24-1, the J gene TRBJ2-5; D is unclear. Sequenced input: peripheral blood. The receptor comes from a man between 35 and 55 years old with active or convalescent COVID-19. The CDR3 coding sequence is TGTGCCACCAGTGATTCCTCCAGTCACCAAGAGACCCAGTACTTC. This gives the protein CATSDSSSHQETQYF.